These T cell receptor beta chains were read from a single sample in a study of PD-L1 blockade in urothelial cancer. TCRdb's table, derived via immunoSEQ multiplex PCR, lists solely in-frame clones and lacks some. Among some 79,000 clones listed, roughly 82% were seen once. The sequenced sample was PBMCs, obtained around atezolizumab (anti-PD-L1) treatment. These receptors were taken from a man aged 65 to 85 with urothelial cancer. The CDR3 runs from the conserved cysteine through the conserved F or W. Fields, in order: V gene, D gene, clone size, J gene, CDR3 DNA, CDR3 protein. The D gene is left open where the match is weak. Clone size is given for some rows only: seen once, a few or many times, or a class if the clone is expanded.

V: TRBV7-2
D: -
size: -
J: TRBJ1-2
DNA: TGTGCCAGCAGCTTCACCGGGACAACTAACTATGGCTACACCTTC
CDR3: CASSFTGTTNYGYTF

V: TRBV7-2
D: TRBD1
size: -
J: TRBJ2-5
DNA: TGTGCCAGCAGCTCCCAGGGGGCCCGGGAGACCCAGTACTTC
CDR3: CASSSQGARETQYF

V: TRBV11-2
D: -
size: -
J: TRBJ2-1
DNA: TGTGCCAGCAGCTCCGGACAGACCCTCAATGAGCAGTTCTTC
CDR3: CASSSGQTLNEQFF

V: TRBV19
D: -
size: -
J: TRBJ2-2
DNA: TGTGCCAGTAGTATCAGGGGCTCTACCGGGGAGCTGTTTTTT
CDR3: CASSIRGSTGELFF

V: TRBV14
D: TRBD2
size: -
J: TRBJ2-5
DNA: TGTGCCAGCAGCTCACTAGCGGGGGCTCGGCAAGAGACCCAGTACTTC
CDR3: CASSSLAGARQETQYF

V: TRBV7-2
D: -
size: -
J: TRBJ1-3
DNA: TGTGCCAGCAGCACCCCTGGGGGCTCCGGAAACACCATATATTTT
CDR3: CASSTPGGSGNTIYF

V: TRBV19
D: -
size: once
J: TRBJ1-4
DNA: TGTGCCAGTAGTATAGGACAGTTTAATGAAAAACTGTTTTTT
CDR3: CASSIGQFNEKLFF

V: TRBV2
D: TRBD1
size: -
J: TRBJ1-5
DNA: TGTGCCAGCAGGAGGGACAGGGCCGAGCTACTCTCCGGAATCAATCAGCCCCAGCATTTT
CDR3: CASRRDRAELLSGINQPQHF

V: TRBV5-1
D: -
size: -
J: TRBJ1-5
DNA: TGCGCCAGCAGCCCTGGAGAGGGTCAGCCCCAGCATTTT
CDR3: CASSPGEGQPQHF

V: TRBV5-1
D: TRBD2
size: -
J: TRBJ2-2
DNA: TGCGCCTCGGGGCTAGCGGGGGACGGAACCGGGGAGCTGTTTTTT
CDR3: CASGLAGDGTGELFF

V: TRBV10-3
D: TRBD2
size: -
J: TRBJ2-2
DNA: TGTGCCATCGAGTCAACTAGCGGGAGTTCAAACACCGGGGAGCTGTTTTTT
CDR3: CAIESTSGSSNTGELFF

V: TRBV4-2
D: TRBD1
size: few
J: TRBJ2-2
DNA: TGTGCCACTGGGACAGTTAACACCGGGGAGCTGTTTTTT
CDR3: CATGTVNTGELFF

V: TRBV7-9
D: -
size: -
J: TRBJ1-1
DNA: TGTGCCAGCAGCTTGGAGCCTTGGGGGGGCACTGAAGCTTTCTTT
CDR3: CASSLEPWGGTEAFF

V: TRBV5-1
D: TRBD1
size: -
J: TRBJ1-6
DNA: TGCGCCAGCAGCTTGGACGGGACAGGGGAATCACCCCTCCACTTT
CDR3: CASSLDGTGESPLHF

V: TRBV5-1
D: -
size: -
J: TRBJ2-1
DNA: TGCGCCAGCAGCTTAGACCCTCCTGGGGGCCTGAATTACAATGAGCAGTTCTTC
CDR3: CASSLDPPGGLNYNEQFF

V: TRBV2
D: TRBD1
size: few
J: TRBJ2-7
DNA: TGTGCCAGCAGTGAAATCAGGACAGGGAAAGGCTACGAGCAGTACTTC
CDR3: CASSEIRTGKGYEQYF

V: TRBV19
D: TRBD2
size: -
J: TRBJ2-1
DNA: TGTGCCAGTAGTCTCAAGCCCTTACTAGCGGGAACCTACAATGAGCAGTTCTTC
CDR3: CASSLKPLLAGTYNEQFF

V: TRBV28
D: -
size: -
J: TRBJ1-4
DNA: TGTGCCAGCAGTCCAACAAAAGGGGGTGGCAGGGGAATTGTTGAAAAACTGTTTTTT
CDR3: CASSPTKGGGRGIVEKLFF

V: TRBV4-1
D: -
size: -
J: TRBJ1-1
DNA: TGCGCCAGCAGCCAGATGGACAGAAACACTGAAGCTTTCTTT
CDR3: CASSQMDRNTEAFF

V: TRBV5-1
D: -
size: once
J: TRBJ2-7
DNA: TGCGCCAGCAGCTTAAACATCGCCGAGCAGTACTTC
CDR3: CASSLNIAEQYF

V: TRBV7-9
D: -
size: many
J: TRBJ2-1
DNA: TGTGCCAGCAGCCGTCGGGCGGGGCAGAACAATGAGCAGTTCTTC
CDR3: CASSRRAGQNNEQFF

V: TRBV7-2
D: TRBD1
size: -
J: TRBJ2-1
DNA: TGTGCCAGCTCCGAGGACAGGGTTAACGATGAGCAGTTCTTC
CDR3: CASSEDRVNDEQFF

V: TRBV11-2
D: -
size: once
J: TRBJ2-2
DNA: TGCGCCAGCAGCCAGGTCGACAGGCTACCCACCGGGGAGCTGTTTTTT
CDR3: CASSQVDRLPTGELFF

V: TRBV11-2
D: -
size: -
J: TRBJ1-4
DNA: TGTGCCAGCAGCCTCCTCCTCACGGATGAAAAACTGTTTTTT
CDR3: CASSLLLTDEKLFF

V: TRBV5-6
D: TRBD1
size: few
J: TRBJ1-1
DNA: TGTGCCAGCAGCGAACGACAGGGTGGAAACACTGAAGCTTTCTTT
CDR3: CASSERQGGNTEAFF

V: TRBV19
D: -
size: -
J: TRBJ2-3
DNA: TGTGCCAGTGGACCTCAGGGGAGGGCAGATACGCAGTATTTT
CDR3: CASGPQGRADTQYF

V: TRBV5-6
D: TRBD1
size: -
J: TRBJ2-1
DNA: TGTGCCAGCAGCCTGGGAACAGGGGGCTACAATGAGCAGTTCTTC
CDR3: CASSLGTGGYNEQFF

V: TRBV6-1
D: -
size: -
J: TRBJ2-2
DNA: TGTGCCAGCAGTGAAGTCTCGGAGGACACCGGGGAGCTGTTTTTT
CDR3: CASSEVSEDTGELFF

V: TRBV6-6
D: -
size: -
J: TRBJ2-3
DNA: TGTGCCAGCAGGAGCGACTGGACTGCGCAGTATTTT
CDR3: CASRSDWTAQYF

V: TRBV19
D: TRBD1
size: -
J: TRBJ1-2
DNA: TGTGCCAGCACAGGGGGCGTTGAGAACTATGGCTACACCTTC
CDR3: CASTGGVENYGYTF

V: TRBV5-4
D: TRBD1
size: -
J: TRBJ1-2
DNA: TGTGCCAGCAGCTTACAGGGGTCTGACCATGGCTACACCTTC
CDR3: CASSLQGSDHGYTF

V: TRBV19
D: TRBD1
size: once
J: TRBJ1-1
DNA: TGTGCCAGTACCAAGAGGGGGGACAGCTCGAACACTGAAGCTTTCTTT
CDR3: CASTKRGDSSNTEAFF

V: TRBV10-2
D: -
size: -
J: TRBJ2-1
DNA: TGCGCCAGCAGTGAGTCGAGGCTCAACAATGAGCAGTTCTTC
CDR3: CASSESRLNNEQFF